The rows below give T cell receptor beta chains drawn from one sample of a study of blood T cells in healthy people across ages. In TCRdb, the 5' RACE reads were re-called with MiXCR into one record per CDR3 protein. In the table there are about 1.4 million distinct CDR3 sequences, 59% of which are singletons. Sequencing used blood. These receptors were collected from a young man in good health. CDR3s include the opening cysteine and the closing phenylalanine or tryptophan. A D gene is named only where the DNA matches it firmly. For some rows the clone size is stated as once, few or many, or as a class when expanded; others skip it.

v_call: TRBV2; d_call: TRBD1; j_call: TRBJ1-6; clone_size: .; cdr3_nt: TGTGCCAGCAGGGGGGACAGCAAACCACCCCTCCACTTT; cdr3_aa: CASRGDSKPPLHF
v_call: TRBV6-2/TRBV6-3; d_call: TRBD1; j_call: TRBJ2-7; clone_size: few; cdr3_nt: TGTGCCAGCAACCAGGACAGGGCTTACTACGAGCAGTACTTC; cdr3_aa: CASNQDRAYYEQYF
v_call: TRBV7-9; d_call: TRBD2; j_call: TRBJ2-1; clone_size: .; cdr3_nt: TGTGCCAGCAGCCTCAGTAGCGGGGTGATCTCCTACAATGAGCAGTTCTTC; cdr3_aa: CASSLSSGVISYNEQFF
v_call: TRBV20-1; d_call: .; j_call: TRBJ2-3; clone_size: .; cdr3_nt: TGCAGTGCCCCTCTAGACACAGATACGCAGTATTTT; cdr3_aa: CSAPLDTDTQYF
v_call: TRBV4-2; d_call: TRBD1; j_call: TRBJ2-7; clone_size: .; cdr3_nt: TGTGCCAGCAGTGTCAGCCTTGGGACAGGGGGCTTCTACGAGCAGTACTTC; cdr3_aa: CASSVSLGTGGFYEQYF
v_call: TRBV6-2/TRBV6-3; d_call: TRBD1; j_call: TRBJ1-5; clone_size: .; cdr3_nt: TGTGCCAGCATCCAGGACAGGGGCAGCCAGCCCCAGCATTTT; cdr3_aa: CASIQDRGSQPQHF
v_call: TRBV11-2; d_call: .; j_call: TRBJ2-5; clone_size: .; cdr3_nt: TGTGCCAGCAATCCCCTGAGGAGCGGCAGAGACGGAAAGACCCAGTACTTC; cdr3_aa: CASNPLRSGRDGKTQYF
v_call: TRBV12-3/TRBV12-4; d_call: TRBD1; j_call: TRBJ2-5; clone_size: .; cdr3_nt: TGCGCCAGCAGCTCCACGGGACAGGGCCAAGAGACCCAGTACTTC; cdr3_aa: CASSSTGQGQETQYF
v_call: TRBV29-1; d_call: TRBD1; j_call: TRBJ1-2; clone_size: .; cdr3_nt: TGTAGCGACCGACAGGGTCAGACTTATGGCTACACCTTC; cdr3_aa: CSDRQGQTYGYTF
v_call: TRBV5-1; d_call: TRBD2; j_call: TRBJ2-1; clone_size: once; cdr3_nt: TGCGCCAGCAGCTCCCCCGGCGGGCTAGCGGGGACTGAGTTCTTC; cdr3_aa: CASSSPGGLAGTEFF
v_call: TRBV6-4; d_call: TRBD2; j_call: TRBJ2-1; clone_size: .; cdr3_nt: TGTGCCAGCGCCCAGGAGCGGGAGACCTACAATGAGCAGTTCTTC; cdr3_aa: CASAQERETYNEQFF
v_call: TRBV12-3/TRBV12-4; d_call: .; j_call: TRBJ2-7; clone_size: .; cdr3_nt: TGTGCCAGCAGCCCTCAGGGCACGGAATACGAGCAGTACTTC; cdr3_aa: CASSPQGTEYEQYF
v_call: TRBV29-1; d_call: .; j_call: TRBJ2-7; clone_size: few; cdr3_nt: TGCAGCGTTGGACCCCAGGGTTTCGAGCAGTACTTC; cdr3_aa: CSVGPQGFEQYF
v_call: TRBV28; d_call: .; j_call: TRBJ2-5; clone_size: .; cdr3_nt: TGTGCCAGCGGATCACGGACCGGGATCGAGACCCAGTACTTC; cdr3_aa: CASGSRTGIETQYF
v_call: TRBV21-1; d_call: .; j_call: TRBJ2-7; clone_size: .; cdr3_nt: TGTGCCAGCAGCAAAGTTTCATACCGACCCCCGAATTCCTCCTACGAGCAGTACTTC; cdr3_aa: CASSKVSYRPPNSSYEQYF
v_call: TRBV20-1; d_call: .; j_call: TRBJ2-3; clone_size: .; cdr3_nt: TGCAGTGCTAGAGATGCTAGCCCCACAGATACGCAGTATTTT; cdr3_aa: CSARDASPTDTQYF
v_call: TRBV6-5; d_call: TRBD2; j_call: TRBJ2-3; clone_size: few; cdr3_nt: TGTGCCAGCAGTTACGCTACTAGCGGGAGTACGCAGTATTTT; cdr3_aa: CASSYATSGSTQYF
v_call: TRBV4-1; d_call: .; j_call: TRBJ2-1; clone_size: .; cdr3_nt: TGCGCCAGCAGCCAATCTAGGTGGGTTGAGCAGTTCTTC; cdr3_aa: CASSQSRWVEQFF
v_call: TRBV12-3/TRBV12-4; d_call: .; j_call: TRBJ2-2; clone_size: .; cdr3_nt: TGTGCCAGCAGTACCGCGGGACTGACCGGGGAGCTGTTTTTT; cdr3_aa: CASSTAGLTGELFF
v_call: TRBV29-1; d_call: .; j_call: TRBJ1-2; clone_size: few; cdr3_nt: TGCAGCGTTGAAGAGGACGAGGGGAATGGCTACACCTTC; cdr3_aa: CSVEEDEGNGYTF
v_call: TRBV15; d_call: TRBD1; j_call: TRBJ2-3; clone_size: .; cdr3_nt: TGTGCCACCAGCAGAGATAGATGGACAGGGTACACAGATACGCAGTATTTT; cdr3_aa: CATSRDRWTGYTDTQYF
v_call: TRBV7-2; d_call: .; j_call: TRBJ1-4; clone_size: many; cdr3_nt: TGTGCCAGCAGCTTGGGCGCAACTAATGAAAAACTGTTTTTT; cdr3_aa: CASSLGATNEKLFF
v_call: TRBV28; d_call: .; j_call: TRBJ2-7; clone_size: few; cdr3_nt: TGTGCCAGCAGTTGGCAGGCCTCCTACGAGCAGTACTTC; cdr3_aa: CASSWQASYEQYF
v_call: TRBV7-9; d_call: .; j_call: TRBJ2-3; clone_size: few; cdr3_nt: TGTGCCAGCAGCCCCGAACTAGCGAAGGGGGCAGATACGCAGTATTTT; cdr3_aa: CASSPELAKGADTQYF
v_call: TRBV21-1; d_call: .; j_call: TRBJ2-1; clone_size: .; cdr3_nt: TGTGCCAGCACCCGGGGGGTTGAGCAGTTCTTC; cdr3_aa: CASTRGVEQFF
v_call: TRBV5-1; d_call: TRBD2; j_call: TRBJ2-1; clone_size: few; cdr3_nt: TGCGCCAGCAGCTTGGCACCTAGCGGAGAGCAGTTCTTC; cdr3_aa: CASSLAPSGEQFF
v_call: TRBV29-1; d_call: .; j_call: TRBJ2-5; clone_size: few; cdr3_nt: TGCAGCTATGAGGGAGGGGGAAAAAACGCTGGTGAGACCCAGTACTTC; cdr3_aa: CSYEGGGKNAGETQYF
v_call: TRBV7-9; d_call: TRBD2; j_call: TRBJ2-1; clone_size: .; cdr3_nt: TGTGCCAGCAGCACCAACCAACCCGGGACTAGCGGGAGCAGGGAGCAGTTCTTC; cdr3_aa: CASSTNQPGTSGSREQFF
v_call: TRBV4-2; d_call: TRBD2; j_call: TRBJ2-1; clone_size: .; cdr3_nt: TGTGCCAGCAGCCAAGCGGTCGGGACTAGCGGGGGGGCCTTTTATGAGCAGTTCTTC; cdr3_aa: CASSQAVGTSGGAFYEQFF
v_call: TRBV3-1; d_call: TRBD1; j_call: TRBJ2-7; clone_size: many; cdr3_nt: TGTGCCAGCAGTCCGGGACAGGGCTTCTACGAGCAGTACTTC; cdr3_aa: CASSPGQGFYEQYF
v_call: TRBV20-1; d_call: .; j_call: TRBJ2-1; clone_size: .; cdr3_nt: TGCAGTGCTAGAGAGACTAGAAGGTCCTACAATGAGCAGTTCTTC; cdr3_aa: CSARETRRSYNEQFF
v_call: TRBV12-3/TRBV12-4; d_call: .; j_call: TRBJ2-3; clone_size: .; cdr3_nt: TGTGCCAGCAGTTCCCTTGGTAGGGGCCTCCCAGATACGCAGTATTTT; cdr3_aa: CASSSLGRGLPDTQYF
v_call: TRBV5-1; d_call: TRBD1; j_call: TRBJ1-1; clone_size: .; cdr3_nt: TGCGCCAGCAGCTGGGACAGGGCGGCCACTGAAGCTTTCTTT; cdr3_aa: CASSWDRAATEAFF
v_call: TRBV6-5; d_call: .; j_call: TRBJ2-3; clone_size: .; cdr3_nt: TGTGCCAGCCGGAGGGATACAGATACGCAGTATTTT; cdr3_aa: CASRRDTDTQYF
v_call: TRBV10-3; d_call: .; j_call: TRBJ2-5; clone_size: .; cdr3_nt: TGTGCCATCAGTGAGGGGGTCTGGGAAACCCAAGAGACCCAGTACTTC; cdr3_aa: CAISEGVWETQETQYF
v_call: TRBV28; d_call: .; j_call: TRBJ2-1; clone_size: few; cdr3_nt: TGTGCCAGCAGTTTTCTCCGGGATGAGCAGTTCTTC; cdr3_aa: CASSFLRDEQFF
v_call: TRBV7-9; d_call: TRBD2; j_call: TRBJ2-2; clone_size: .; cdr3_nt: TGTGCCAGCAGCCTCAGCGGGAGATTCGACGGGGAGCTGTTTTTT; cdr3_aa: CASSLSGRFDGELFF
v_call: TRBV25-1; d_call: .; j_call: TRBJ1-2; clone_size: .; cdr3_nt: TGTGCCAGCAGTGAATTCGGGGACTATGGCTACACCTTC; cdr3_aa: CASSEFGDYGYTF
v_call: TRBV4-1; d_call: .; j_call: TRBJ2-3; clone_size: once; cdr3_nt: TGCGCCAGCAGCCAAGAAAGGGTAGGGGTCACTCGCACAGATACGCAGTATTTT; cdr3_aa: CASSQERVGVTRTDTQYF
v_call: TRBV20-1; d_call: TRBD1; j_call: TRBJ2-7; clone_size: .; cdr3_nt: TGCAGTGCCCGGGAACAGGGGGAGCGACCCTACGAGCAGTACTTC; cdr3_aa: CSAREQGERPYEQYF
v_call: TRBV2; d_call: .; j_call: TRBJ1-5; clone_size: .; cdr3_nt: TGTGCCAGCAGAGAAGGGACGGAGGATCAGCCCCAGCATTTT; cdr3_aa: CASREGTEDQPQHF
v_call: TRBV3-1; d_call: TRBD2; j_call: TRBJ2-2; clone_size: .; cdr3_nt: TGTGCCAGCGGACTAGCGGGAGACACCGGGGAGCTGTTTTTT; cdr3_aa: CASGLAGDTGELFF
v_call: TRBV29-1; d_call: .; j_call: TRBJ2-1; clone_size: few; cdr3_nt: TGCAGCGTTAACCTCGGGGACAATGAGCAGTTCTTC; cdr3_aa: CSVNLGDNEQFF
v_call: TRBV5-6; d_call: .; j_call: TRBJ2-7; clone_size: .; cdr3_nt: TGTGCCAGCAGCTGGGGGACGACAGCCTACGAGCAGTACTTC; cdr3_aa: CASSWGTTAYEQYF
v_call: TRBV2; d_call: .; j_call: TRBJ1-4; clone_size: .; cdr3_nt: TGTGCCAGCAGCTCCCGGACAGATACACTTGAAAAACTGTTTTTT; cdr3_aa: CASSSRTDTLEKLFF